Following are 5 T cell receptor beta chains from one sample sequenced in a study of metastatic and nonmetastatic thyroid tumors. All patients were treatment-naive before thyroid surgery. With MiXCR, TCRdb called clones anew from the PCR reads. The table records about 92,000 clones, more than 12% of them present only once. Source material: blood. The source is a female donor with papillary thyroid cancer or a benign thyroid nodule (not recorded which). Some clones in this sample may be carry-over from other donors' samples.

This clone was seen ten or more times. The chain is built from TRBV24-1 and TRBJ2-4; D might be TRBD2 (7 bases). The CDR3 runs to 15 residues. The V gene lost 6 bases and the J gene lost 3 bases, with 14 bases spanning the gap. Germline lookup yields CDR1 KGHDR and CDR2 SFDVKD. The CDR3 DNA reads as TGTGCCACCAGTAGGGGGGGGGAAGGCAAAAACATTCAGTACTTC. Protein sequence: CATSRGGEGKNIQYF.

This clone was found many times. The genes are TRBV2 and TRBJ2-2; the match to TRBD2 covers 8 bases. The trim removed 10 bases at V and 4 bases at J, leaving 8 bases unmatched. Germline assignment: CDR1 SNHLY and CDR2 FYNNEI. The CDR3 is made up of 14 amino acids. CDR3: CATLSSGGTGELFF. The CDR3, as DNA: TGTGCCACCCTTTCGAGCGGGGGCACCGGGGAGCTGTTTTTT.

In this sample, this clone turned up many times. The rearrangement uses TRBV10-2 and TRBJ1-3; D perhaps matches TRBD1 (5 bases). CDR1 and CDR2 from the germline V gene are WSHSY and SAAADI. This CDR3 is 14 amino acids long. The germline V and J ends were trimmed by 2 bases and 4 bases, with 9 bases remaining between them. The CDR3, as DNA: TGCGCCAGCAGTGAGACAGGTTCGGGAAACACCATATATTTT. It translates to CASSETGSGNTIYF.

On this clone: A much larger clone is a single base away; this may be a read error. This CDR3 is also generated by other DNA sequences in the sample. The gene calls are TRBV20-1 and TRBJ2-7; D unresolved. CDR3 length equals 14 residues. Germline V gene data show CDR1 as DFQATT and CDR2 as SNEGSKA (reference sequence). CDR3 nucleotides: TGCAGCTCCGCCGGTACAGATTCCTCCTACGAGCAGTACTTC. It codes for CSSAGTDSSYEQYF.

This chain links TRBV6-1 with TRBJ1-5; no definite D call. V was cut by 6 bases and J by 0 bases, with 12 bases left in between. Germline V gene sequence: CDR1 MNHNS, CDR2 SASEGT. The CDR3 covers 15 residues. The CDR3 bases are TGTGCCAGCAGGGTGCAGGTCCATAGCAATCAGCCCCAGCATTTT. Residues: CASRVQVHSNQPQHF.